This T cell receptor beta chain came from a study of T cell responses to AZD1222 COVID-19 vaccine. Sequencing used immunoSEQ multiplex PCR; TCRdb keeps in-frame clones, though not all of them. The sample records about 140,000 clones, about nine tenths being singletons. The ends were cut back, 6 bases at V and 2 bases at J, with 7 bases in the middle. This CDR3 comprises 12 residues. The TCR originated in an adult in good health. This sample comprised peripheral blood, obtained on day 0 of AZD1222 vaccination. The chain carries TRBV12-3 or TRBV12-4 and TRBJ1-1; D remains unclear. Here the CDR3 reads CASREGNTEAFF. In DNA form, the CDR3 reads TGTGCCAGCAGGGAAGGCAACACTGAAGCTTTCTTT.